These 23 T cell receptor beta chains came from one sample sequenced in a study of graft-versus-host responses after intestinal transplantation. The repertoire was sequenced with immunoSEQ multiplex PCR; TCRdb's copy has only in-frame clones and lacks some. The sample shows 80,000 to 95,000 clones, 85% to 95% of them seen only once. These receptors lack a known antigen. This material consisted of unstimulated CD8+ T cells sorted from spleen or lymph node cells, taken before intestinal transplant. These receptors originate from a human donor who received an intestinal transplant.

V and J are TRBV7-8 and TRBJ2-5; 11 nucleotides line up with TRBD2. CDR3 length: 18 residues. The germline V gene has CDR1 SGHVS and CDR2 FQNEAQ. Trimming cost V 2 bases and J 1 base; bases outside gene matches: 9. CDR3 DNA sequence: TGTGCCAGCAGCTTAACCCCTAGCGGGGGGTTCCGCCAAGAGACCCAGTACTTC. Its protein product is CASSLTPSGGFRQETQYF.

This chain connects TRBV7-2 to TRBJ2-3, with D possibly TRBD1 on 5 matching bases. Germline CDR1 and CDR2: SGHTA and FQGNSA. V lost 1 base to trimming and J lost 2 bases, with 10 bases between them. The CDR3 runs 15 residues. The CDR3 DNA follows: TGTGCCAGCAGCTTAGAGCAGGGTAACACAGATACGCAGTATTTT. This translates into CASSLEQGNTDTQYF. Filled out from reference TRBV7-2 and TRBJ2-3, the complete variable domain reads GAGVSQSPSNKVTEKGKDVELRCDPISGHTALYWYRQSLGQGLEFLIYFQGNSAPDKSGLPSDRFSAERTGGSVSTLTIQRTQQEDSAVYLCASSLEQGNTDTQYFGPGTRLTVL.

The chain joins TRBV7-8 to TRBJ2-2; 8 bases fit TRBD1. The V gene's germline CDR1 is SGHVS and CDR2 FQNEAQ. The V segment lost 4 bases and the J segment 0 bases; nucleotides outside the gene matches: 10. The CDR3 consists of 18 residues. CDR3 in amino acids: CASSSFPTGVPNTGELFF. For the CDR3, the DNA is TGTGCCAGCAGCTCATTCCCGACAGGGGTGCCGAACACCGGGGAGCTGTTTTTT.

The chain carries TRBV10-3 and TRBJ2-2; TRBD1 aligns across 8 bases. Germline V lookup: CDR1 ENHRY, CDR2 SYGVKD. The CDR3 has 16 amino acids. V shed 3 bases, J shed 3 bases, and the junction held 6 bases outside the gene matches. CDR3 in amino acids: CAISDRQGKDTGELFF. CDR3 in DNA: TGTGCCATCAGTGACAGACAGGGGAAGGACACCGGGGAGCTGTTTTTT.

The J gene is TRBJ1-4, the V gene TRBV30; D remains ambiguous. The CDR3 is 13 residues long. The V gene's germline CDR1 is GTSNPN and CDR2 SVGIG (reference sequence). The ends were cut back, 2 bases at V and 4 bases at J, with 8 bases in the middle. CDR3: CAWSNELNEKLFF. The CDR3 DNA follows: TGTGCCTGGAGTAATGAGCTTAATGAAAAACTGTTTTTT.

The CDR3 reads CASSFTLGQGDTGELFF. The CDR3 nucleotides read TGTGCCAGCAGCTTCACCTTAGGACAGGGGGACACCGGGGAGCTGTTTTTT. J is TRBJ2-2 and V is TRBV7-9; 10 nucleotides match TRBD1. The length of the CDR3 is 17 residues. CDR1 is SEHNR, CDR2 FQNEAQ, per germline (reference sequence). The trim removed 3 bases at V and 3 bases at J, leaving 7 bases unmatched.

The rearrangement links TRBV12-5 to TRBJ2-5, with 11 bases identical to TRBD2. CDR1 LGHNT and CDR2 FRNRAP come from the germline V gene. V dropped 5 bases and J dropped 2; count of bases not matched to a gene: 7. This CDR3 has 16 residues. CDR3 coding DNA: TGTGCTAGTGGTCCAGGACTAGCGGGCGTGCAAGAGACCCAGTACTTC. It yields the protein CASGPGLAGVQETQYF.

The V call is TRBV5-8, the J call TRBJ1-2; D remains unclear. V shed 2 bases and J shed 1 base, with 9 bases lying between them. The CDR3 sequence is 14 residues long. Germline CDR1 SGHTS, CDR2 YDEGEE. The CDR3 spells CASSFLTNNYGYTF. The CDR3 DNA follows: TGTGCCAGCAGCTTCCTGACAAATAACTATGGCTACACCTTC.

V usage is TRBV27 and J usage is TRBJ2-7; 7 bases agree with TRBD2. The trim removed 11 bases at V and 4 bases at J, leaving 5 bases unmatched. The CDR3 has 11 amino acids. Looked up from germline, CDR1 is MNHEY and CDR2 is SMNVEV (reference sequence). For the CDR3, the DNA is TGTGCCGCGGGGGATGTGTACGAGCAGTACTTC. Protein product: CAAGDVYEQYF.

The chain has TRBV27 and TRBJ2-7; TRBD2 agrees at 7 bases. Trimming at V came to 6 bases and at J to 0 bases, leaving 8 bases not matched to a gene. This CDR3 spans 15 amino acids. Germline assignment: CDR1 MNHEY and CDR2 SMNVEV (reference sequence). The CDR3 DNA reads TGTGCCAGCAGACCACACCCGGGGGGCTCCTACGAGCAGTACTTC. Translation gives CASRPHPGGSYEQYF.

This chain connects TRBV11-2 to TRBJ2-7, with D perhaps TRBD1 (5 bases). V lost 5 bases and J lost 2, with 13 bases in between. This CDR3 contains 14 residues. Germline-derived CDR1 and CDR2 are SGHAT and FQNNGV. The CDR3 region is CASSPNRRPYEQYF. CDR3 coding DNA: TGTGCCAGCAGCCCGAACAGGCGCCCCTACGAGCAGTACTTC.

The V and J genes are TRBV30 and TRBJ1-2; TRBD1 matches 7 bases. Germline values: CDR1 GTSNPN, CDR2 SVGIG (reference sequence). This CDR3 has 14 amino acids. V shed 1 base, J shed 4 bases, and the junction held 6 bases outside the gene matches. In DNA, the CDR3 is TGTGCCTGGAGTGCGGGGACAGTGCTCTATGGCTACACCTTC. As protein: CAWSAGTVLYGYTF. The variable domain in full, with the rest retrieved from reference TRBV30 and TRBJ1-2, is SQTIHQWPATLVQPVGSPLSLECTVEGTSNPNLYWYRQAAGRGLQLLFYSVGIGQISSEVPQNLSASRPQDRQFILSSKKLLLSDSGFYLCAWSAGTVLYGYTFGSGTRLTVV.

This sequence joins TRBV29-1 and TRBJ1-2; D call uncertain. Trimming took off 0 bases at V and 1 base at J, with 9 bases between the two ends. The V gene's germline CDR1 is SQVTM and CDR2 ANQGSEA. This CDR3 is 14 amino acids long. The CDR3 is CSVEDPVLNYGYTF. The CDR3 DNA reads as TGCAGCGTTGAAGATCCAGTCCTTAACTATGGCTACACCTTC.

This chain connects TRBV21-1 to TRBJ2-7; no DNA check was done on the table's D call, TRBD1. TRBV21-1 is designated a pseudogene. CDR3 length: 14 residues. The CDR3 loop reads CASSKEDRTYEQYF. CDR3 nucleotides: TGTGCCAGCAGCAAAGAGGACAGAACCTACGAGCAGTACTTC.

The J gene is TRBJ2-1, the V gene TRBV30; a weak D match, TRBD2 (6 bases). Trimming took off 3 bases at V and 9 bases at J, with 12 bases between the two ends. Per germline, CDR1 GTSNPN and CDR2 SVGIG (reference sequence). There are 12 residues in the CDR3. The DNA for the CDR3 is TGTGCCTGGAGCGGGGACTTTCGTGAGCAGTTCTTC. Translation gives CAWSGDFREQFF.

The CDR3 spells CASSPGTGLTEAFF. For the CDR3, the DNA is TGTGCCAGCAGCCCAGGGACAGGGCTGACTGAAGCTTTCTTT. The chain recombines TRBV7-9 with TRBJ1-1, with 9 positions matching TRBD1. The germline V gene has CDR1 SEHNR and CDR2 FQNEAQ (reference sequence). V was pared by 5 bases and J by 5 bases, with 6 bases of the junction left unmatched. The length of the CDR3 is 14 residues.

The J gene is TRBJ2-5, the V gene TRBV19; 8 nucleotides agree with TRBD1. CDR3 length equals 17 residues. With 5 bases clipped from V and 4 bases from J, the junction kept 15 bases outside the gene matches. Germline V gene data show CDR1 as LNHDA and CDR2 as SQIVND (reference sequence). The CDR3 nucleotides read TGTGCCAGTAGTTTCATCCTCAGCACCGGGACAGGAGAGACCCAGTACTTC. Translated, it gives CASSFILSTGTGETQYF. Drawing the rest from reference TRBV19 and TRBJ2-5, the complete variable domain is DGGITQSPKYLFRKEGQNVTLSCEQNLNHDAMYWYRQDPGQGLRLIYYSQIVNDFQKGDIAEGYSVSREKKESFPLTVTSAQKNPTAFYLCASSFILSTGTGETQYFGPGTRLLVL.

This chain joins TRBV27 and TRBJ2-2; 10 positions match TRBD2. J was trimmed by 7 bases and V by 1 base; bases with no gene match: 0. Germline values: CDR1 MNHEY, CDR2 SMNVEV (reference sequence). This CDR3 contains 14 residues. This chain's CDR3 is CASSLWTSGGELFF. CDR3 nucleotides: TGTGCCAGCAGTTTATGGACTAGCGGCGGGGAGCTGTTTTTT.

This chain links TRBV4-3 with TRBJ2-7, with D maybe TRBD2 (6 bases). CDR1 LGHNA and CDR2 YSLEER come from the germline V gene. The CDR3 consists of 15 residues. V shed 4 bases and J shed 6 bases, with 19 bases lying between them. CDR3 loop: CASSPPGVGLSEQYF. CDR3 coding DNA: TGCGCCAGCAGCCCCCCGGGGGTTGGCCTCTCCGAGCAGTACTTC.

The rearrangement links TRBV7-9 to TRBJ2-3; TRBD2 matches 8 bases. Germline assignment: CDR1 SEHNR and CDR2 FQNEAQ (reference sequence). Trimming cost V 3 bases and J 2 bases; bases outside gene matches: 16. The CDR3 totals 19 residues. The CDR3 DNA reads TGTGCCAGCAGCTTTTATCGGTTCGAGCGGGGGCCTTTCACAGATACGCAGTATTTT. This gives the protein CASSFYRFERGPFTDTQYF. Drawing the rest from reference TRBV7-9 and TRBJ2-3, the complete variable domain is DTGVSQNPRHKITKRGQNVTFRCDPISEHNRLYWYRQTLGQGPEFLTYFQNEAQLEKSRLLSDRFSAERPKGSFSTLEIQRTEQGDSAMYLCASSFYRFERGPFTDTQYFGPGTRLTVL.

This clone appeared a single time. The chain is built from TRBV27 and TRBJ2-7, with 7 bases that match TRBD1. Germline trimming cut 5 bases from V and 7 bases from J; bases unmatched to any gene: 17. The CDR3 runs to 16 residues. Germline V gene sequence: CDR1 MNHEY, CDR2 SMNVEV (reference sequence). As DNA, the CDR3 is TGTGCCAGCAGTATGGGACAGTTGCGTGGGTCGGAAGAGCAGTACTTC. This sequence encodes CASSMGQLRGSEEQYF.

The rearrangement joins TRBV18 to TRBJ1-1; the D gene is possibly TRBD1 (5 bases). Germline loops: CDR1 KGHSH, CDR2 LQKENI. The CDR3 is 15 amino acids. V was shortened by 0 bases and J by 1 base, with 9 bases between the two germline ends. The CDR3 sequence is CASSPPPGQNTEAFF. For the CDR3, the DNA is TGTGCCAGCTCACCACCACCCGGACAGAACACTGAAGCTTTCTTT. The full variable domain, completed using reference TRBV18 and TRBJ1-1, is NAGVMQNPRHLVRRRGQEARLRCSPMKGHSHVYWYRQLPEEGLKFMVYLQKENIIDESGMPKERFSAEFPKEGPSILRIQQVVRGDSAAYFCASSPPPGQNTEAFFGQGTRLTVV.

The CDR3 nucleotides read TGTGCCAGCAGTTACTCGCTAGGCACTGAAGCTTTCTTT. This codes for CASSYSLGTEAFF. This chain connects TRBV6-5 to TRBJ1-1; no reliable D call. The germline gives CDR1 MNHEY, CDR2 SVGAGI. The V end lost 0 bases, the J end lost 4 bases, and 6 bases lay between the germline ends. The CDR3 totals 13 residues.